What follows is one TCR beta chain and its context. No antigen is known for it. Using immunoSEQ multiplex PCR, the repertoire was profiled, and TCRdb retains in-frame clones only, with some absent. Of under 90,000 clones detected, roughly 90% appear once; the ten largest clones hold roughly 1.5%. These data come from a study of Tregs in tolerant kidney transplant recipients. Study conclusions and caveats: Findings come from small patient numbers and require larger validation. Antigen-driven expansion was suggested because donor-specific Tregs expanded more than all Tregs in tolerant patients.

Recipients received nonmyeloablative bone marrow transplants from related graft donors, with transient mixed chimerism. In germline, CDR1 is LNHDA, CDR2 SQIVND (reference sequence). The V end lost 1 base, the J end lost 4 bases, and 19 bases lay between the germline ends. The CDR3 covers 18 residues. The origin of this receptor is a human patient who received a combined kidney and bone marrow transplant. Part of the T cells may come from the graft donor. This sequence joins TRBV19 and TRBJ2-2; unclear D gene. The material was CD4+ T cells from blood (PBMCs), obtained 24 months after the transplant. CDR3 nucleotides: TGTGCCAGTAGTATAGGGAGCCTCTTAGGCCCCTCCACCGGGGAGCTGTTTTTT. Protein: CASSIGSLLGPSTGELFF. Supplemented by reference TRBV19 and TRBJ2-2, the full variable domain reads DGGITQSPKYLFRKEGQNVTLSCEQNLNHDAMYWYRQDPGQGLRLIYYSQIVNDFQKGDIAEGYSVSREKKESFPLTVTSAQKNPTAFYLCASSIGSLLGPSTGELFFGEGSRLTVL.